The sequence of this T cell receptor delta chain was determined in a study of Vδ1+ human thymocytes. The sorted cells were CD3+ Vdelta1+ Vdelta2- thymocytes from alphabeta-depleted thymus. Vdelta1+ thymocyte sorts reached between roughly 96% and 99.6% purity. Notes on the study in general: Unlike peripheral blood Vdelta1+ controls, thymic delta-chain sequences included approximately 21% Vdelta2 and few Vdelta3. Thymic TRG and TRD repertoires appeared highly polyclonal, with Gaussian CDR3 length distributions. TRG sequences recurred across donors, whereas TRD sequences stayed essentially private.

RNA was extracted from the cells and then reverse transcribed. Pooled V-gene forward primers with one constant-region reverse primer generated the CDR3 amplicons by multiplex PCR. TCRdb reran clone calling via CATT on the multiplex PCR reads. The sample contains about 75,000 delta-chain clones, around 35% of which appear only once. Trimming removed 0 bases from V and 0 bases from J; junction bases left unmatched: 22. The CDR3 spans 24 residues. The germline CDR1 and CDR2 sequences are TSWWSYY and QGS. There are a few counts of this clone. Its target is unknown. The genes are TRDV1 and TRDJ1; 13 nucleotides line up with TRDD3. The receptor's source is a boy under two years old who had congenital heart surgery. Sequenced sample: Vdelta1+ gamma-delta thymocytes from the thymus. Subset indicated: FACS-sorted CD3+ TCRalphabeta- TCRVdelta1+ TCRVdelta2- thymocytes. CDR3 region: CALGELLSVALLGDTRVYTDKLIF. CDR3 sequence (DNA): TGTGCTCTTGGGGAACTTCTTTCCGTGGCTTTACTGGGGGATACGCGTGTATACACCGATAAACTCATCTTT.